This record concerns one T cell receptor (beta chain) sequence. Its antigen remains undetermined. One base away there is no much larger clone; base qualities are not given. The data derive from a study of cytomegalovirus exposure and HLA in healthy donors (dated by TCRdb to about 2017). Some background on the complete study: In an earlier analysis of about 560 of the donors, 276 Gb of sequence data and 100 million or so unique TCR beta sequences from roughly 190 million T cells were reported. Among approximately 370 genotyped donors of the cohort, an average of about 240,000 unique TCR beta nucleotide sequences was sequenced per donor, of which roughly 17% were non-productive. Of the 300 to 400 genotyped donors, approximately 82% fell in the genetic ancestry cluster associated with self-reported Caucasian donors. The number of donors typed differed by locus, with roughly 620-630 for A, B, C, DRB1 and DQB1, roughly 550 for DQA1, 600 to 610 for DPA1, and some 440 for DPB1. A later analysis re-examined previously published TCR beta repertoires from over 500 donors and added high-resolution HLA genotyping to investigate patterns of TCR occurrence. The T cell repertoires of under 700 subjects were profiled by immunosequencing and related to cytomegalovirus serostatus. In an earlier analysis of roughly 580 of the donors, high-throughput TCR beta sequencing was used to judge whether each TCR beta V gene segment behaved as functional or pseudogenic. HLA typing covered class I and class II loci at four-digit resolution. In a later genetic analysis, genome-wide SNP genotypes for about 65% of the roughly 670 donors were used, and that subset was treated as a discovery cohort. Donor age, sex, ethnicity and CMV serostatus were collected together with the repertoire data. In addition to the first cohort of hundreds of subjects, a separate validation cohort of under 150 different subjects was used. An early release that covered roughly 600 HLA-typed donors contained approximately 290 gigabases of sequencing data and tens of millions of unique TCR sequences. Roughly five DR-DQ haplotypes were treated as single units for association and clustering because of strong linkage in the cohort. Rather than drawing on any new phenotypic data, the later analysis identified candidate immune exposures from TCR beta sequences and the way those sequences occurred across donors. The study aimed to test whether cataloging public T cell receptors could reveal signatures of past pathogen exposure. To predict cytomegalovirus infection status, the study brought together high-throughput TCR immunosequencing, statistical association of individual TCRs with disease status, and machine learning. All discovery cohort repertoires had been generated on a single sequencing platform.

Points the paper makes about the study in general: This cohort had only TCR beta chains sequenced, and the lack of alpha or paired-chain data limited which features could be detected. Strong co-occurrence of HLA alleles, especially DR and DQ, made assigning TCR associations to individual alleles difficult. Because some donors lacked HLA typing at each locus, the association tests relied only on the typed subset. A later analysis reported that several top co-occurrence clusters appeared linked to parvovirus B19, influenza, CMV and Epstein-Barr virus. Specific HLA alleles were associated with 16,951 TCR beta sequences at a false discovery rate of 0.05 in a later analysis. In a later analysis, HLA-associated TCR beta chains were found to be more clonally expanded and to have lower generation probabilities than equally common non-associated chains. Correlated functional status among segregating V segments might be attributable to linkage disequilibrium, but an unknown experimental factor could not be ruled out. A further reported finding was that TCR beta sequences accurately predicted the HLA-A and HLA-B alleles for most subjects in the first cohort. While some public TCRs were present in many individuals, most TCR sequences turned up only very rarely across donors. According to a later analysis, TCR association rates differed among HLA loci, with DRB1 alleles showing the most associated TCRs and HLA-C alleles showing the fewest. The authors suggested that the approach could potentially be generalized to other disease states and immunological phenotypes. In a later analysis, most CMV-associated TCR beta chains were found to appear HLA-restricted, with HLA associations seemingly driven largely by CMV exposure. The sequencing pipeline was judged likely to have produced a cluster of highly shared sequence variants as a technical artifact. Sequencing depth was assumed to be roughly uniform across donors in the presence/absence analyses, though that assumption may not hold. Because the 87-base-pair reads could not distinguish some IMGT-functional V segments, including TRBV6-2 and TRBV6-3, those segments were excluded. In vitro tests confirmed that a few of the cytomegalovirus-associated TCR beta chains recognize cytomegalovirus antigens. The earlier analysis of some 540 of the donors excluded roughly 17 rarely observed V segments, including chromosome 9 orphons, because counts were too low. Immune exposure information for the cohort was limited to CMV serostatus. In the study, 150 to 200 TCR beta chains were listed as associated with cytomegalovirus. Broadly in line with IMGT annotations, most TCR beta V segments showed up in productive rearrangements about 87% or about 30% of the time in an earlier analysis of some 590 of the donors. A later genetic analysis reported fewer N-insertions in productive TCRs among donors in an Asian-associated ancestry cluster than the approximately 670-donor mean. V-gene and J-gene trimming of TCR beta chains was associated with a missense DCLRE1C variant in a later genetic analysis, and the association was replicated in an independent cohort. Cytomegalovirus status was reported to be diagnosed by the classifier with high specificity and sensitivity in both the original and validation cohorts.

Library preparation was by the immunoSEQ multiplex PCR assay. A mixture of 60 forward primers for TCR Vbeta segments and 13 reverse primers for TCR Jbeta segments was used in the multiplex PCR. The CDR3 region of rearranged TCR beta genes was amplified from genomic DNA with a multiplex PCR assay. The amplified TCR beta libraries were sequenced on the Illumina HiSeq System as 87-base-pair reads. In the authors' own workflow: In a later analysis, about 80 million unique TCR beta chains were counted across the roughly 610 repertoires, and around 10 million of these chains were shared by at least two donors. Raw reads were error-corrected and collapsed into unique sequences with a nearest-neighbor algorithm that merged closely related sequences to remove PCR and sequencing errors. CDR3 sequences were aligned to IMGT reference sequences to assign V, D and J gene segments. For a sequence to be retained, a match of at least six nucleotides was required to both a V gene segment and a J gene segment. A rearrangement was called productive if the CDR3 had no stop codons and remained in frame with V and J, and every other rearrangement was called non-productive. CDR3 was defined by IMGT convention, running from the second conserved V-encoded cysteine to the conserved J-encoded phenylalanine. In an earlier analysis of 550 to 650 of the donors, sequences lacking an unambiguous match to a single V gene segment were excluded. An earlier analysis of some 500 of the donors classified V segments as functional when productive rearrangements were above 56.7% and as segregating when the standard deviation between donors was above 5%. A statistical classification framework was built to diagnose cytomegalovirus status from the catalog of TCR beta chain sequences. V and J gene assignment, in a later analysis, came from comparing TCR nucleotide sequences with IMGT/GENE-DB human TR gene sequences. A later analysis assigned CDR3 sequences and most-parsimonious VDJ recombination scenarios with the TCRdist pipeline. In a later analysis, each TCR beta chain was defined by its CDR3 amino acid sequence together with its V-gene family, and reads without a unique V-gene family were excluded. In a later analysis, 500 to 650 highly shared, low-generation-probability nucleotide sequences were removed to address suspected cross-contamination and a sequencing artifact. A later analysis calculated a clonal expansion index for each public chain from normalized within-repertoire ranks of inferred template counts. In a later analysis, generation probabilities were computed with a VDJ recombination model fitted to out-of-frame rearrangements, and the resulting probabilities were checked against IGoR. A later analysis scored TCR-TCR, TCR-HLA and TCR-CMV co-occurrence with hypergeometric tests, applying a repertoire-size bias correction to TCR pairs. To estimate false discovery rates, a later analysis permuted the HLA or CMV assignments 20 times. In a later analysis, co-occurring TCRs were grouped using DBSCAN, with TCRdist sequence similarity added in when clustering inside HLA-allele-positive subsets. Co-occurrence clustering excluded repertoires with fewer than 30,000 or more than 120,000 public chains, plus five with anomalous nucleotide sharing. This is the immuneACCESS table as TCRdb keeps it, with only in-frame sequences that have V and J called. A part of the clones is gone; compared with another copy, unresolved V genes explain less than half, and the rest is unexplained. V and J calls plus clone size are reproduced from that table; the DNA served to infer D and trimming. Within this sample are approximately 100,000 clones, with roughly 70% of them counted one time only. Clones ranked in the top ten supply 4.5% to 5% of the sample.

Including the terminal cysteine and phenylalanine, the CDR3 comprises 19 residues. Solely the CDR3 DNA is kept, with 57 bases framed from the first base. The cohort was made up of about 610 healthy bone marrow donors. Cohort members were all nominally healthy when sampled, although unrecorded immune exposures were likely present. The donor tested CMV seropositive and was one of the 289 seropositive cohort members. Every donor gave a peripheral blood sample, and the peripheral blood mononuclear cells from that sample were used for TCR beta sequencing. Genomic DNA was extracted from the blood cell samples with the Qiagen DNeasy Blood Extraction Kit.

Sequencing was performed on PBMCs. This receptor chain uses TRBV21-1 and TRBJ1-2; the table's D gene call, TRBD1, was not cross checked with the DNA. TRBV21-1 is designated a pseudogene. The origin of this receptor is a woman under 30 in good health and CMV-seropositive. The CDR3 loop reads CASSKAEGTGLIPVFGYTF. The nucleotide sequence is TGTGCCAGCAGCAAAGCGGAGGGGACAGGGCTTATTCCCGTCTTCGGCTACACCTTC.